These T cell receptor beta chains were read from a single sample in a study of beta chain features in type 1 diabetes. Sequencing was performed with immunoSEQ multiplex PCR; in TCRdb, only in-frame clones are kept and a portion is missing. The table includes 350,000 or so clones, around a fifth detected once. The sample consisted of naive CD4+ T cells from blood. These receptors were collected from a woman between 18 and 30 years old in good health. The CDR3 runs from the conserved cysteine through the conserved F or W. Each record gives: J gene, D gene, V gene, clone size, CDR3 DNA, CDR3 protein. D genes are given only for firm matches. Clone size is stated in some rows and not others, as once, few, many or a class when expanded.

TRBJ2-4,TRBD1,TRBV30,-,TGTGCCTGGGGACTAACGACAGGGGGCTTTCGGAACATTCAGTACTTC,CAWGLTTGGFRNIQYF
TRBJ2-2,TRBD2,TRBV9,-,TGTGCCAGCAGTCGGCTAGCGGGCACCGGGGAGCTGTTTTTT,CASSRLAGTGELFF
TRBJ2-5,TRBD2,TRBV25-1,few,TGTGCCAGCCGGGGACTAGCGGGCGATCAAGAGACCCAGTACTTC,CASRGLAGDQETQYF
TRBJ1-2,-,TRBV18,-,TGTGCCAGCTCACCAGATGAGGGAAGCTATGGCTACACCTTC,CASSPDEGSYGYTF
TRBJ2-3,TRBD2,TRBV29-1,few,TGCAGCGTTTCCGGACTAGCGGGAGTACCCGATACGCAGTATTTT,CSVSGLAGVPDTQYF
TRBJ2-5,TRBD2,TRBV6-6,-,TGTGCCAGCAGTAGGGAGGTCCAGGCTAGCGGGAGGTCCCAGTACTTC,CASSREVQASGRSQYF
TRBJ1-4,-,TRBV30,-,TGTGCCTGGAGTAGGGCGCTGGGGGCTGAAAAACTGTTTTTT,CAWSRALGAEKLFF
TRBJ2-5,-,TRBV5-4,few,TGTGCCAGCAGCGCGGCAGGGTCGGAGACCCAGTACTTC,CASSAAGSETQYF
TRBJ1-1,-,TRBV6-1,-,TGTGCCAGCAGTGAATACAGGGAAGGGACTGAAGCTTTCTTT,CASSEYREGTEAFF
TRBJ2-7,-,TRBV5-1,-,TGCGCCAGCAGCTTGCCATTGGACTACGGCAGGGGGGACGAGCAGTACTTC,CASSLPLDYGRGDEQYF
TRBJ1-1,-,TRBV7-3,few,TGTGCCAGCAGCTTAATGGCTCTGGGGCTGAACACTGAAGCTTTCTTT,CASSLMALGLNTEAFF
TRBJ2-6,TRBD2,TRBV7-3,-,TGTGCCAGCAGCTTAAGCTGGCTAGCGGGGGGCAAATACTCTGGGGCCAACGTCCTGACTTTC,CASSLSWLAGGKYSGANVLTF
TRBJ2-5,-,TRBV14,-,TGTGCCAGCAGCCAACCTCCCGGGGAGTTACAAGAGACCCAGTACTTC,CASSQPPGELQETQYF
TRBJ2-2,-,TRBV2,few,TGTGCCAGCAAGAAACAGGATAACACCGGGGAGCTGTTTTTT,CASKKQDNTGELFF
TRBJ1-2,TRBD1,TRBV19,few,TGTGCCAGTAACGACAGGGTTGGTGGCTACACCTTC,CASNDRVGGYTF
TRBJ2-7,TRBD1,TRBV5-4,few,TGTGCCAGCAGCCTTCAGGGACAGGGGGCAGGAGAGCAGTACTTC,CASSLQGQGAGEQYF
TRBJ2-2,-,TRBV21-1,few,TGTGCCAGCAGCGAGGGACAGGGGGCGAACACCGGGGAGCTGTTTTTT,CASSEGQGANTGELFF
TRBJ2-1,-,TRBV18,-,TGTGCCAGCTCACGCATGAACTTATACAATGAGCAGTTCTTC,CASSRMNLYNEQFF
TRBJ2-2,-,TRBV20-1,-,TGCAGTGCCTCCGGGACCGGGGAGCTGTTTTTT,CSASGTGELFF
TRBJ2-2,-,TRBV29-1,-,TGCAGCGTTGAAGGGACACTTGCGAACACCGGGGAGCTGTTTTTT,CSVEGTLANTGELFF
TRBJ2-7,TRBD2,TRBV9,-,TGTGCCAGCAGCGCCCGGGGGGGATACGAGCAGTACTTC,CASSARGGYEQYF
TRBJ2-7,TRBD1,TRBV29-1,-,TGCAGCACCCGGGACAGACGTACCTACGAGCAGTACTTC,CSTRDRRTYEQYF
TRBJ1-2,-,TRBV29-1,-,TGCAGCGCGTCAAACAGGCCTCCTTCAACCTACACCTTC,CSASNRPPSTYTF
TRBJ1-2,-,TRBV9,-,TGTGCCAGCACCGAGGGTACCAACTATGGCTACACCTTC,CASTEGTNYGYTF
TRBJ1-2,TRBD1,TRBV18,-,TGTGCCAGCTCACCTTTCGACAGGGCGGCGGCTAACTATGGCTACACCTTC,CASSPFDRAAANYGYTF
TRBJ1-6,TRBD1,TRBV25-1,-,TGTGCCAGCAGGGGACAGGGGTGGAATTCACCCCTCCACTTT,CASRGQGWNSPLHF
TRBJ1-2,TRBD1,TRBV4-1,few,TGCGCCAGCAGCCAACGACAGGGGGTCCTTCCTTTAGGCTACACCTTC,CASSQRQGVLPLGYTF
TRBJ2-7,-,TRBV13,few,TGTGCCAGCAGCTTTCTGCAGGGGCGAGCAAGCGAGCAGTACTTC,CASSFLQGRASEQYF
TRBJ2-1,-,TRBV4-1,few,TGCGCCAGCAGCCCCCCTGGGCGAAAATCCTACAATGAGCAGTTCTTC,CASSPPGRKSYNEQFF
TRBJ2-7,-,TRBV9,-,TGTGCCAGCAGCCCCGAGGAGGGAGCGGGTGCCTACGAGCAGTACTTC,CASSPEEGAGAYEQYF
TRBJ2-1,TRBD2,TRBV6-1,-,TGTGCCAGCAGACCTACTAGCGTTGAGCAGTTCTTC,CASRPTSVEQFF
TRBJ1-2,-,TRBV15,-,TGTGCCACCAGCAGTCCCACAGTTAGTGGCTACACCTTC,CATSSPTVSGYTF